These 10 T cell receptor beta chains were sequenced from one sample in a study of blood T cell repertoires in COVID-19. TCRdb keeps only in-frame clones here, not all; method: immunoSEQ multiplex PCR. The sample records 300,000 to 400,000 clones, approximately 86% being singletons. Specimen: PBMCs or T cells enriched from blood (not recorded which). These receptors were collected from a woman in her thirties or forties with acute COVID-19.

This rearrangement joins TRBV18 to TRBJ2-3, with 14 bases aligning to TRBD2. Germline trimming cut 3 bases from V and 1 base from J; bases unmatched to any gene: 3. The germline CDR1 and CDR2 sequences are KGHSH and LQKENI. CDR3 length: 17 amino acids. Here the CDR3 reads CASSPMGLAGGTDTQYF. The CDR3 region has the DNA TGTGCCAGCTCACCCATGGGACTAGCGGGAGGCACAGATACGCAGTATTTT.

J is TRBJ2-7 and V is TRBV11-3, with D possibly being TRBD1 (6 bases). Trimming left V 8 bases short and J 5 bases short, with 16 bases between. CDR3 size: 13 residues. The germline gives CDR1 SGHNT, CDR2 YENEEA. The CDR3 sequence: CASSPNRDDEQYF. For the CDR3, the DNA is TGTGCCAGCTCCCCGAACAGGGACGACGAGCAGTACTTC.

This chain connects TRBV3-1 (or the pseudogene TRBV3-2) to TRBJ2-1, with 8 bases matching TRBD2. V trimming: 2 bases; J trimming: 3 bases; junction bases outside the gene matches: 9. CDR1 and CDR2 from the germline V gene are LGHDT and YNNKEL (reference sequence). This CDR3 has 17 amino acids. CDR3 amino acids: CASSQTTTSGVYNEQFF. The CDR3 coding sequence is TGTGCCAGCAGCCAAACGACTACTAGCGGAGTCTACAATGAGCAGTTCTTC.

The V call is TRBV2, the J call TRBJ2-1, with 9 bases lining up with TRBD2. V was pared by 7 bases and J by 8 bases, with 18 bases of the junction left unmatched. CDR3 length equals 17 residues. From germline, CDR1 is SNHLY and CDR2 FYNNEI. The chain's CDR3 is CASIPGTSRIVFDEQFF. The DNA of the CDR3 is TGTGCCAGCATCCCCGGGACTAGCCGAATTGTCTTCGATGAGCAGTTCTTC.

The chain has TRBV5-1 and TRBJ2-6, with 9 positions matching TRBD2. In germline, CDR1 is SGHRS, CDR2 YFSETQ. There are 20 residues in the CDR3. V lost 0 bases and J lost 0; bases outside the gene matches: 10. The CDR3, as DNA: TGCGCCAGCAGCTTGGTGATAGCGGGGGCCTTTAGCTCTGGGGCCAACGTCCTGACTTTC. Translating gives CASSLVIAGAFSSGANVLTF.

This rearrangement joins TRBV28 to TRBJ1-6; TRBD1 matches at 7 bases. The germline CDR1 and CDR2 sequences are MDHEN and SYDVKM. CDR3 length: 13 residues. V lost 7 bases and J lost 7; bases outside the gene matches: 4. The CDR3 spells CASIEGQNSPLHF. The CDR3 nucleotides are TGTGCCAGCATCGAGGGACAGAATTCACCCCTCCACTTT. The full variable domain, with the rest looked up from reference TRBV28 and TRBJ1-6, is DVKVTQSSRYLVKRTGEKVFLECVQDMDHENMFWYRQDPGLGLRLIYFSYDVKMKEKGDIPEGYSVSREKKERFSLILESASTNQTSMYLCASIEGQNSPLHFGNGTRLTVT.

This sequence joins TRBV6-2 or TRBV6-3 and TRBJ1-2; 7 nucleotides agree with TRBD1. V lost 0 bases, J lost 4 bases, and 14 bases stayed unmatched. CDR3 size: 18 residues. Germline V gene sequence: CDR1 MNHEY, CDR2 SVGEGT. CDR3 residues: CASSYSNPKGAMVYGYTF. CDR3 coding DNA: TGTGCCAGCAGTTACTCGAACCCAAAGGGGGCTATGGTCTATGGCTACACCTTC.

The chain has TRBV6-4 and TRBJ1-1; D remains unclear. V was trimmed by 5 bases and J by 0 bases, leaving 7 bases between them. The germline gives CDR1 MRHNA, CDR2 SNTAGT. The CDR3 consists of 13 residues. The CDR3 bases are TGTGCCAGCAGTACAGAGATGAACACTGAAGCTTTCTTT. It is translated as CASSTEMNTEAFF.

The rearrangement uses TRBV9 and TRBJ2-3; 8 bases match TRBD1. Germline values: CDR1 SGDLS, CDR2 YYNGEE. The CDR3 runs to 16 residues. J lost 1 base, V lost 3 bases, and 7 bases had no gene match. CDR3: CASSDRTGSGTDTQYF. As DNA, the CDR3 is TGTGCCAGCAGCGATCGGACAGGGTCGGGCACAGATACGCAGTATTTT.

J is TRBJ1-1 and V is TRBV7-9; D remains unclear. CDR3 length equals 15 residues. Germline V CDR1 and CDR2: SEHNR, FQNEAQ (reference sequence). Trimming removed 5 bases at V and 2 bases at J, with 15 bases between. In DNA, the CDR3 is TGTGCCAGCAGCGTTAGTCGCCCAGGAAACACTGAAGCTTTCTTT. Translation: CASSVSRPGNTEAFF.